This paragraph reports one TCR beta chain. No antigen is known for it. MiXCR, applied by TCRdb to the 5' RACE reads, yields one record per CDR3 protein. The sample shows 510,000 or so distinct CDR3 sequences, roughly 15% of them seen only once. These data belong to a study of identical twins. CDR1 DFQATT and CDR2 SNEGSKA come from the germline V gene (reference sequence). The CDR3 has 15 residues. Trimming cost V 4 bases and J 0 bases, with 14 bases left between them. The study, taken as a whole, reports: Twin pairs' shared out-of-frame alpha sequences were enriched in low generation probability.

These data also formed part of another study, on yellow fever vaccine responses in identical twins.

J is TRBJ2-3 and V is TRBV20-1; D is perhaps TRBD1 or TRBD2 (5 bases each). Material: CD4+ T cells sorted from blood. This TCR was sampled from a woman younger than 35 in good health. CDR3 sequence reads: CSATLPGPSTDTQYF. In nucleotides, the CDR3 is TGCAGTGCTACGCTCCCGGGACCGAGCACAGATACGCAGTATTTT.